The source of this TCR beta chain is a study of technical replicates of blood from a handful of donors. Some clones are missing from TCRdb's copy, which holds only in-frame ones; the method was immunoSEQ multiplex PCR. The table includes roughly 80,000 clones, about 96% detected once. V lost 6 bases and J lost 7; bases outside the gene matches: 5. The CDR3 is made up of 14 amino acids. Germline V CDR1 and CDR2: MNHEY, SVGAGI. Sequenced sample: T cells isolated from PBMCs. V usage is TRBV6-5 and J usage is TRBJ1-6, with TRBD1 matching over 8 bases. This TCR was sampled from a human donor in good health. CDR3 DNA sequence: TGTGCCAGCAGCCCAGGGGGCCCGAATTCACCCCTCCACTTT. Translating gives CASSPGGPNSPLHF.